Shown below are 24 T cell receptor beta chains from a single sample sequenced in a study of blood T cell repertoires in COVID-19. The protocol was immunoSEQ multiplex PCR, while the TCRdb copy is restricted to in-frame clones and leaves out a portion. This sample has fewer than 200,000 clones; approximately 82% occur once, and the top ten carry roughly 18%. The sequencing sample was made of peripheral blood. Every receptor here comes from a woman aged 65 to 85 who had recovered from COVID-19.

V usage is TRBV20-1 and J usage is TRBJ2-5, with a weak D call TRBD2 (6 bases). V was clipped by 3 bases and J by 4 bases, with 15 bases between them. CDR1 DFQATT and CDR2 SNEGSKA come from the germline V gene (reference sequence). The CDR3 has 14 amino acids. The chain's CDR3 is CSASPRDRPETQYF. In DNA form, the CDR3 reads TGCAGTGCTAGTCCGCGGGACCGTCCAGAGACCCAGTACTTC.

The chain employs TRBV27 and TRBJ1-2; TRBD1 aligns across 8 bases. The CDR3 extends over 16 amino acids. The V gene end was trimmed by 5 bases and the J gene end by 4 bases; junction bases not matched to a gene: 12. The germline gives CDR1 MNHEY, CDR2 SMNVEV (reference sequence). This CDR3 reads CASSPLGQGAIYGYTF. In DNA form, the CDR3 reads TGTGCCAGCAGTCCCCTGGGGCAGGGGGCGATCTATGGCTACACCTTC.

The chain has TRBV15 and TRBJ2-3, with D tentatively TRBD2 (7 bases). CDR3 length equals 16 residues. Trimming removed 0 bases from V and 3 bases from J, with 13 bases in between. Germline values: CDR1 LNHNV, CDR2 YYDKDF (reference sequence). In nucleotides, the CDR3 is TGTGCCACCAGCAGAGATCGGGGGGCCGGGACAGATACGCAGTATTTT. It encodes CATSRDRGAGTDTQYF.

This CDR3 reads CASSPGESPNYGYTF. CDR3 nucleotide sequence: TGTGCCAGCAGCCCAGGGGAGTCCCCAAACTATGGCTACACCTTC. The chain employs TRBV4-2 and TRBJ1-2; D possibly corresponds to TRBD1 (6 bases). Germline V gives CDR1 LGHNA, CDR2 YNFKEQ. The CDR3 runs to 15 residues. Deletions cut 4 bases from V and 2 bases from J, with 14 bases between.

This sequence joins TRBV15 and TRBJ1-2; 10 nucleotides agree with TRBD1. V trimming: 1 base; J trimming: 3 bases; junction bases outside the gene matches: 8. The CDR3 is 17 amino acids. From germline, CDR1 is LNHNV and CDR2 YYDKDF (reference sequence). The CDR3 nucleotides are TGTGCCACCAGCAGAGCTCAACGACAGGGGGCGGACTATGGCTACACCTTC. Amino acids: CATSRAQRQGADYGYTF.

The chain uses TRBV5-1 and TRBJ1-2; the match to TRBD1 covers 9 bases. In germline, CDR1 is SGHRS, CDR2 YFSETQ. V was pared by 4 bases and J by 6 bases, with 4 bases of the junction left unmatched. The CDR3 covers 13 residues. The CDR3 region has the DNA TGCGCCAGCAGCCTAACAGGGGGCGATGGCTACACCTTC. It specifies CASSLTGGDGYTF.

The count of this clone is one. The sample contains more than one DNA sequence encoding this CDR3. This rearrangement joins TRBV18 to TRBJ2-3; possibly TRBD1 for D (6 bases). V was clipped by 0 bases and J by 3 bases, with 7 bases between them. Looked up from germline, CDR1 is KGHSH and CDR2 is LQKENI. The CDR3 length is 14 residues. The CDR3 DNA is TGTGCCAGCTCACCACCGACAGGTACAGATACGCAGTATTTT. It specifies CASSPPTGTDTQYF.

This clone was counted between two and nine times. Its ends do not fully match the called genes, so a read error is possible. This chain connects TRBV6-4 to TRBJ2-1; no clear D. CDR3 length equals 14 residues. The germline V gene encodes CDR1 MRHNA and CDR2 SNTAGT. The CDR3 DNA reads as TGTGCCAGCAGTGACTGGAGCTCCAACAATGAGCAGTTCTTC. Amino acid sequence: CASSDWSSNNEQFF.

V is TRBV18 and J is TRBJ2-6, with D perhaps TRBD1 (5 bases). The CDR3 consists of 14 residues. Between the trimmed V and J ends, which lost 2 bases and 4 bases, there was a span of 6 bases. Germline V gene sequence: CDR1 KGHSH, CDR2 LQKENI. CDR3 nucleotide sequence: TGTGCCAGCTCACCAGGGGCCGGGGCCAACGTCCTGACTTTC. It specifies CASSPGAGANVLTF.

The genes are TRBV13 and TRBJ2-7, with D possibly TRBD1 on 6 matching bases. V was trimmed by 1 base and J by 2 bases, leaving 9 bases between them. Germline V lookup: CDR1 PRHDT, CDR2 FYEKMQ (reference sequence). The CDR3 consists of 14 residues. CDR3 loop: CASSLATGPYEQYF. CDR3 nucleotide sequence: TGTGCCAGCAGCTTAGCCACAGGGCCCTACGAGCAGTACTTC.

Notes on this clone: This same CDR3 is encoded by further DNA sequences in the sample. The rearrangement uses TRBV4-1 and TRBJ1-2; 7 positions match TRBD1. V lost 1 base and J lost 3; bases outside the gene matches: 8. The CDR3 has 16 residues. The germline V gene encodes CDR1 MGHRA and CDR2 YSYEKL. Here the CDR3 reads CASSQGETGRYYGYTF. In DNA form, the CDR3 reads TGCGCCAGCAGCCAAGGGGAGACAGGGCGCTACTATGGCTACACCTTC.

The chain combines TRBV5-4 with TRBJ2-1; D is unresolved. CDR1 and CDR2 from the germline V gene are SGHNT and YYREEE (reference sequence). The CDR3 runs 12 residues. Deletions cut 0 bases from V and 6 bases from J, with 4 bases between. DNA for the CDR3: TGTGCCAGCAGCTTGGCTAGCAATGAGCAGTTCTTC. This translates into CASSLASNEQFF.

The rearrangement joins TRBV28 to TRBJ2-7, with TRBD1 identical over 11 bases. V was clipped by 6 bases and J by 1 base; unmatched bases: 5. This CDR3 has 15 amino acids. Looked up from germline, CDR1 is MDHEN and CDR2 is SYDVKM. CDR3 sequence reads: CASSPGTGGSYEQYF. The CDR3 bases are TGTGCCAGCAGCCCCGGGACAGGGGGGTCCTACGAGCAGTACTTC.

The gene calls are TRBV18 and TRBJ2-7, with 12 bases that match TRBD1. The junction had 4 bases not matched to a gene; V was cut back by 0 bases and J by 7 bases. CDR1 is KGHSH and CDR2 is LQKENI in the germline V gene. The CDR3 is made up of 15 amino acids. As DNA, the CDR3 is TGTGCCAGCTCACCACCGGGACAGGGGGCGGGTGAGCAGTACTTC. It codes for CASSPPGQGAGEQYF.

This chain links TRBV19 with TRBJ2-7; 10 bases agree with TRBD2. The germline gives CDR1 LNHDA, CDR2 SQIVND (reference sequence). The length of the CDR3 is 16 residues. The V and J ends lost 1 base and 6 bases, in that order; junction bases with no gene match: 9. The CDR3 nucleotides are TGTGCCAGTAGTATAGGTGGAGCGGGAGGGCCGATCGAGCAGTACTTC. Translated: CASSIGGAGGPIEQYF.

This chain joins TRBV9 and TRBJ2-2; a possible D gene is TRBD1 (5 bases). This CDR3 has 14 residues. V gave up 4 bases and J gave up 8 bases, with 15 bases separating them. Germline V lookup: CDR1 SGDLS, CDR2 YYNGEE. The CDR3 spells CASSSVRAAGELFF. The CDR3 DNA reads as TGTGCCAGCAGCTCCGTCAGGGCCGCGGGGGAGCTGTTTTTT.

CDR3 amino acids: CASSVVGNYGYTF. The DNA for the CDR3 is TGTGCCAGCAGCGTGGTCGGTAACTATGGCTACACCTTC. V is TRBV9 and J is TRBJ1-2; no definite D call. This CDR3 is built from 13 residues. Trimming stripped 2 bases from V and 1 base from J, with 6 bases between. Germline V gene lookup returns CDR1 SGDLS and CDR2 YYNGEE.

The rearrangement joins TRBV11-2 to TRBJ1-1; D is uncertain. Trimming shortened V by 3 bases and J by 1 base, and 3 bases separated the two germline ends. Germline lookup yields CDR1 SGHAT and CDR2 FQNNGV. The CDR3 spans 12 residues. CDR3 DNA sequence: TGTGCCAGCAGCTTCGGGAACACTGAAGCTTTCTTT. This encodes CASSFGNTEAFF.

V is TRBV24-1 and J is TRBJ2-3; 8 bases line up with TRBD2. Trimming cost V 6 bases and J 3 bases; bases outside gene matches: 7. Looked up from germline, CDR1 is KGHDR and CDR2 is SFDVKD. The CDR3 is 15 residues long. Here the CDR3 reads CATSFGRAGTDTQYF. In DNA, the CDR3 is TGTGCCACCAGTTTCGGGAGGGCTGGTACAGATACGCAGTATTTT.

This chain connects TRBV27 to TRBJ2-3; TRBD1 is a possible D gene (6 bases). From germline, CDR1 is MNHEY and CDR2 SMNVEV (reference sequence). V was pared by 7 bases and J by 1 base, with 18 bases between. This CDR3 has 16 amino acids. CDR3 in DNA: TGTGCCAGCAACTGGTTATCGGGACACCGCACAGATACGCAGTATTTT. The encoded protein is CASNWLSGHRTDTQYF.

This chain links TRBV19 with TRBJ2-3; 14 positions match TRBD2. The CDR3 length is 17 residues. V dropped 3 bases and J dropped 2; count of bases not matched to a gene: 4. Germline V gives CDR1 LNHDA, CDR2 SQIVND (reference sequence). The DNA of the CDR3 is TGTGCCAGTAGTATCAGGACTAGCGGGAGGTACACAGATACGCAGTATTTT. It encodes CASSIRTSGRYTDTQYF.

The genes are TRBV9 and TRBJ2-2; D unresolved. Germline loops: CDR1 SGDLS, CDR2 YYNGEE. V was shortened by 0 bases and J by 7 bases, with 4 bases between the two germline ends. This CDR3 has 12 amino acids. In nucleotides, the CDR3 is TGTGCCAGCAGCGTAGTGAGCGGGGAGCTGTTTTTT. Its protein product is CASSVVSGELFF.

This chain uses TRBV18 with TRBJ1-2, with D possibly being TRBD1 (6 bases). Trimming left V 3 bases short and J 3 bases short, with 8 bases between. CDR1 is KGHSH, CDR2 LQKENI, per germline. The CDR3 contains 13 residues. DNA of the CDR3: TGTGCCAGCTCACCCTCAGGGGACTATGGCTACACCTTC. It is translated as CASSPSGDYGYTF.

The chain carries TRBV28 and TRBJ1-5; D gene unclear. CDR3 size: 15 residues. Germline values: CDR1 MDHEN, CDR2 SYDVKM. Trimming removed 5 bases from V and 4 bases from J, with 15 bases in between. The CDR3 loop reads CASSRRARGNQPQHF. In DNA, the CDR3 is TGTGCCAGCAGTCGGAGGGCCCGCGGGAATCAGCCCCAGCATTTT.